The rows below give T cell receptor beta chains drawn from one sample of a study of shared clonotypes between healthy human individuals. This table comes from immunoSEQ multiplex PCR, and its TCRdb copy is limited to in-frame clones, with some not included. Here the sample spans under 1,100,000 clones, about 77% being singletons. The sequenced sample was memory CD4+ T cells sorted from blood. These receptors came from a man aged 18 to 30 in good health. The CDR3 runs from the conserved cysteine through the conserved F or W. D genes are given only for firm matches. The size field is filled for only some rows; it gives once, few, many or a size class.

CDR3	DNA	J	size	D	V
CASSLTSWGYNEQYF	TGCGCCAGCAGCTTAACTAGCTGGGGGTACAACGAGCAGTACTTC	TRBJ2-7	.	.	TRBV5-1
CASSDRDGQEKLFF	TGTGCCAGTAGTGACAGGGATGGTCAAGAAAAACTGTTTTTT	TRBJ1-4	.	TRBD1	TRBV19
CAWRRLLPNIQYF	TGTGCCTGGAGACGCCTACTTCCAAACATTCAGTACTTC	TRBJ2-4	.	.	TRBV30
CASSISLSRTGAIAKNIQYF	TGTGCCAGTAGTATCAGTTTAAGCAGGACGGGTGCCATAGCCAAAAACATTCAGTACTTC	TRBJ2-4	.	.	TRBV19
CAVGRGQGANYGYTF	TGTGCCGTTGGTAGGGGACAGGGAGCTAACTATGGCTACACCTTC	TRBJ1-2	.	TRBD1	TRBV19
CASSEISRMNTEAFF	TGTGCCAGCAGTGAAATTAGCAGAATGAACACTGAAGCTTTCTTT	TRBJ1-1	.	.	TRBV2
CASSLGAGGTDTQYF	TGTGCCAGCAGTTTAGGAGCAGGGGGGACAGATACGCAGTATTTT	TRBJ2-3	few	.	TRBV27
CATSTSNQPQHF	TGTGCCACCAGCACGAGCAATCAGCCCCAGCATTTT	TRBJ1-5	few	.	TRBV15
CASSLDRVLAKNIQYF	TGCGCCAGCAGCTTGGACAGGGTCCTAGCCAAAAACATTCAGTACTTC	TRBJ2-4	.	.	TRBV5-1
CASSKMGTGEGEQYF	TGTGCCAGCAGTAAAATGGGGACAGGGGAGGGCGAGCAGTACTTC	TRBJ2-7	.	TRBD1	TRBV6-5
CASSWAATDTQYF	TGTGCCAGCAGCTGGGCGGCCACAGATACGCAGTATTTT	TRBJ2-3	few	.	TRBV7-6
CAWSLAGGPPYF	TGTGCCTGGAGTCTAGCGGGGGGACCTCCATACTTC	TRBJ2-7	.	TRBD2	TRBV30
CASSAELQGSYEQYF	TGTGCCAGCAGTGCAGAGCTTCAGGGCTCCTACGAGCAGTACTTC	TRBJ2-7	.	.	TRBV2
CASSGGAAETQYF	TGCGCCAGCAGCGGGGGGGCGGCAGAGACCCAGTACTTC	TRBJ2-5	.	.	TRBV5-1
CASGKGGGIRSPLHF	TGTGCCAGCGGAAAAGGTGGGGGTATTCGTTCACCCCTCCACTTT	TRBJ1-6	.	.	TRBV28
CASRPDRTKDTEAFF	TGTGCCAGCAGACCGGACAGGACTAAGGACACTGAAGCTTTCTTT	TRBJ1-1	.	TRBD1	TRBV2
CATGPTGDEQYF	TGTGCCACCGGTCCAACAGGGGACGAGCAGTACTTC	TRBJ2-7	.	TRBD1	TRBV10-3
CASSHGSHNSPLHF	TGTGCCAGCAGTCACGGGTCCCATAATTCACCCCTCCACTTT	TRBJ1-6	.	.	TRBV28
CASSESIVNTGELFF	TGTGCCAGCAGTGAATCGATAGTGAACACCGGGGAGCTGTTTTTT	TRBJ2-2	.	.	TRBV6-1
CASRLQGGNTGELFF	TGTGCCAGTAGACTACAGGGGGGGAACACCGGGGAGCTGTTTTTT	TRBJ2-2	.	TRBD1	TRBV19
CASSLAGDRAKNIQYF	TGTGCCAGCAGTTTAGCGGGGGACAGAGCCAAAAACATTCAGTACTTC	TRBJ2-4	.	TRBD2	TRBV6-6
CASSMGQAYNEQFF	TGTGCCAGCAGCATGGGACAGGCGTACAATGAGCAGTTCTTC	TRBJ2-1	once	TRBD1	TRBV7-2
CASSLRETQYF	TGTGCCAGCAGCTTGCGGGAGACCCAGTACTTC	TRBJ2-5	.	.	TRBV5-6
CASSLGFTNTGELFF	TGTGCCAGCAGCTTAGGGTTCACGAACACCGGGGAGCTGTTTTTT	TRBJ2-2	.	.	TRBV11-3
CATNTFGSYEQYF	TGTGCCACCAACACCTTTGGGTCCTACGAGCAGTACTTC	TRBJ2-7	.	.	TRBV6-5
CASSPFRDRGNNQPQHF	TGTGCCAGCTCACCATTCCGGGACAGGGGAAACAATCAGCCCCAGCATTTT	TRBJ1-5	.	TRBD1	TRBV18
CASSIPRTPWGLTF	TGTGCCAGTAGTATCCCCAGAACTCCCTGGGGGTTGACCTTC	TRBJ1-2	.	.	TRBV19
CASSLGGGYSTDTQYF	TGTGCCAGCAGCTTAGGCGGGGGATATAGCACAGATACGCAGTATTTT	TRBJ2-3	.	TRBD2	TRBV11-2
CASSATSGRWETQYF	TGTGCCAGCAGTGCGACTAGCGGGAGGTGGGAGACCCAGTACTTC	TRBJ2-5	.	TRBD2	TRBV25-1
CASSFGGLNAEAFF	TGTGCCAGCAGCTTCGGGGGGCTGAACGCTGAAGCTTTCTTT	TRBJ1-1	.	.	TRBV7-2
CASSIRKLAGVVSYEQYF	TGTGCCAGTAGTATAAGAAAACTAGCGGGAGTGGTATCCTACGAGCAGTACTTC	TRBJ2-7	.	TRBD2	TRBV19
CAWSVLRGHGYTF	TGTGCCTGGAGTGTACTCAGGGGGCATGGCTACACCTTC	TRBJ1-2	.	TRBD1	TRBV30
CASSDRRNTGELFF	TGTGCCAGCAGTGACCGGAGGAACACCGGGGAGCTGTTTTTT	TRBJ2-2	.	.	TRBV2
CASSEGVSGGLYNEQFF	TGTGCCAGCAGTGAAGGGGTTAGCGGGGGGCTCTACAATGAGCAGTTCTTC	TRBJ2-1	once	TRBD2	TRBV6-1
CASSPPINSPLHF	TGCGCCAGCAGTCCTCCCATCAATTCACCCCTCCACTTT	TRBJ1-6	.	.	TRBV23-1
CASSLTGVNYGYTF	TGTGCCAGCAGCTTAACAGGGGTTAACTATGGCTACACCTTC	TRBJ1-2	.	TRBD1	TRBV7-2
CASSFLWRGQETQYF	TGTGCCAGCAGCTTCCTGTGGAGGGGGCAAGAGACCCAGTACTTC	TRBJ2-5	few	.	TRBV7-8
CASSRTSGGTDTQYF	TGTGCCAGCAGCAGGACTAGCGGGGGCACAGATACGCAGTATTTT	TRBJ2-3	.	TRBD2	TRBV13
CAWSVGHSAYEQYF	TGTGCCTGGAGTGTAGGGCACAGCGCCTACGAGCAGTACTTC	TRBJ2-7	.	.	TRBV30
CASSGSGSSYEQYF	TGTGCCAGTAGTGGTAGCGGGAGCTCCTACGAGCAGTACTTC	TRBJ2-7	.	TRBD2	TRBV19
CASSLAGTQANSPLHF	TGTGCCAGCAGCTTAGCGGGGACGCAAGCAAATTCACCCCTCCACTTT	TRBJ1-6	.	.	TRBV7-2
CASTTGGGNSPLHF	TGTGCCAGTACGACAGGGGGCGGTAATTCACCCCTCCACTTT	TRBJ1-6	.	TRBD1	TRBV19
CASSLATSVSSNEQFF	TGTGCCAGCAGCTTAGCCACGTCGGTCTCCAGCAATGAGCAGTTCTTC	TRBJ2-1	.	.	TRBV7-2
CASRKQFTLNEKLFF	TGTGCCAGCAGGAAGCAATTCACTCTAAATGAAAAACTGTTTTTT	TRBJ1-4	.	.	TRBV28
CAGGTGIGYTF	TGTGCCGGTGGGACAGGGATCGGCTACACCTTC	TRBJ1-2	once	TRBD1	TRBV28
CASSQAPFLGGTDRGQNSPLHF	TGCGCCAGCAGCCAGGCGCCATTTTTAGGGGGGACAGACAGGGGACAAAATTCACCCCTCCACTTT	TRBJ1-6	few	TRBD1	TRBV4-1
CAISEMGGGYEQYF	TGTGCCATCAGTGAGATGGGGGGGGGCTACGAGCAGTACTTC	TRBJ2-7	.	TRBD2	TRBV10-3
CASSGGRAGDTQYF	TGCGCCAGCAGTGGGGGGAGAGCTGGGGATACGCAGTATTTT	TRBJ2-3	.	.	TRBV10-1
CASSPRAGGGKLFF	TGCGCCAGCAGCCCCCGGGCAGGGGGCGGAAAACTGTTTTTT	TRBJ1-4	few	TRBD1	TRBV5-1
CASSLSPTGISANEKLFF	TGTGCCAGCAGTTTATCCCCGACAGGGATATCAGCTAATGAAAAACTGTTTTTT	TRBJ1-4	.	TRBD1	TRBV27
CASSVVGDYNSPLHF	TGTGCCAGCAGCGTAGTTGGAGATTATAATTCACCCCTCCACTTT	TRBJ1-6	.	.	TRBV9
CASSQDWGSTEAFF	TGCGCCAGCAGCCAAGATTGGGGCTCCACTGAAGCTTTCTTT	TRBJ1-1	.	.	TRBV4-3
CASSFDDRSIQYF	TGCGCCAGCAGCTTCGATGATAGGTCCATTCAGTACTTC	TRBJ2-4	.	.	TRBV5-1
CASSLDLTGELFF	TGTGCCAGCAGCTTAGACCTTACCGGGGAGCTGTTTTTT	TRBJ2-2	.	.	TRBV7-2
CASSEWVTGGETQYF	TGTGCCAGCAGTGAATGGGTGACGGGTGGCGAGACCCAGTACTTC	TRBJ2-5	.	.	TRBV25-1
CASSPGPRAFF	TGTGCCAGCAGCCCTGGGCCCCGAGCTTTCTTT	TRBJ1-1	few	.	TRBV11-2
CASRKGNEQYF	TGTGCCAGCAGGAAGGGAAACGAGCAGTACTTC	TRBJ2-7	.	.	TRBV6-5
CSVQGLAGSAGELFF	TGCAGCGTCCAAGGGCTAGCGGGATCGGCCGGGGAGCTGTTTTTT	TRBJ2-2	once	TRBD2	TRBV29-1
CASSSPPGLAGDFTDTQYF	TGCGCCAGCAGCTCTCCTCCGGGACTAGCGGGGGACTTCACAGATACGCAGTATTTT	TRBJ2-3	.	TRBD2	TRBV5-1